This T cell receptor beta chain appears in the sequencing data of a study of T cells in Graves' hyperthyroidism and ophthalmopathy. The CDR3 is 15 amino acids. J was trimmed by 4 bases and V by 1 base; bases with no gene match: 4. The germline gives CDR1 MNHNS, CDR2 SASEGT. Only a few counts were recorded for this clonotype. RNA transcripts served as the template for amplifying TCR beta CDR3 regions. Using the HTBI primer set, a first-round RT-PCR was run on the TCR CDR3. TCRdb reprocessed the multiplex PCR reads with MiXCR, giving one entry per CDR3 protein. The sample lists roughly 500,000 distinct CDR3 sequences; over 45% were seen once.

The chain combines TRBV6-1 with TRBJ2-5; 9 bases match TRBD1. The TCR comes from an adult woman with Graves' disease, either hyperthyroidism or ophthalmopathy (not recorded which). Material: peripheral blood or thyroid tissue (not recorded which). The CDR3 protein is CASSEEPTGGETQYF. The CDR3 DNA reads as TGTGCCAGCAGTGAAGAACCGACAGGGGGAGAGACCCAGTACTTC.